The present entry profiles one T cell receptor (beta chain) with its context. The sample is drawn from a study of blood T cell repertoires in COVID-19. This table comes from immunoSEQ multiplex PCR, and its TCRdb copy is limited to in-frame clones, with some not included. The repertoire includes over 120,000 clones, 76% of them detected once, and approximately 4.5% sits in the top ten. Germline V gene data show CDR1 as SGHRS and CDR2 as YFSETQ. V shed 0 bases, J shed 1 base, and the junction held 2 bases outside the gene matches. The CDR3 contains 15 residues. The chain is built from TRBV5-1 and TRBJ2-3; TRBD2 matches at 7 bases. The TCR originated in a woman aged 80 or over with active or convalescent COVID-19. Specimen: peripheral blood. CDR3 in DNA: TGCGCCAGCAGCTTGGTTGCGGGGGGCACAGATACGCAGTATTTT. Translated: CASSLVAGGTDTQYF.